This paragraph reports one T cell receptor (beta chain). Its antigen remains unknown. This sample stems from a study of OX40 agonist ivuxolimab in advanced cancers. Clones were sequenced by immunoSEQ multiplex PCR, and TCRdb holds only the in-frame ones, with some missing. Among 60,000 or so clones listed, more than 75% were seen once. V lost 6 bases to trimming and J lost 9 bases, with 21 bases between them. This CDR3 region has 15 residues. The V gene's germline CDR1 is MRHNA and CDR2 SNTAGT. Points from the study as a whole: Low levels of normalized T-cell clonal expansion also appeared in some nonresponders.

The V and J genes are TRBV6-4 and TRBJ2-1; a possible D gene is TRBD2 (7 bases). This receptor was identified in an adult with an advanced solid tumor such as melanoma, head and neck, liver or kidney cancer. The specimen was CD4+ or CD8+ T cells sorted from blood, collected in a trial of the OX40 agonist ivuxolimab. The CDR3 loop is CASSYVVGGRSEQFF. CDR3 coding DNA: TGTGCCAGCAGCTACGTAGTGGGGGGGCGGAGTGAGCAGTTCTTC.